The clone carrying this TCR beta chain was observed once. This CDR3 is 12 amino acids long. Trimming pared 4 bases from V and 3 bases from J, leaving 7 bases between. CDR1 SGHDN and CDR2 FVKESK come from the germline V gene. Clones were sequenced by immunoSEQ multiplex PCR, and TCRdb holds only the in-frame ones, with some missing. The sample includes around 70,000 clones, about nine tenths seen only once; the top ten take roughly 8.8%. This entry comes from a study of blood T cell repertoires in COVID-19. The rearrangement joins TRBV14 to TRBJ2-7, with a weak D call TRBD2 (5 bases). This clonotype was obtained from a man in his thirties or forties with acute or convalescent COVID-19. Material: peripheral blood. CDR3 coding DNA: TGTGCCAGCAGCCCTGGAGGCTACGAGCAGTACTTC. Translating it yields CASSPGGYEQYF. Full variable domain (rest looked up from reference TRBV14 and TRBJ2-7): EAGVTQFPSHSVIEKGQTVTLRCDPISGHDNLYWYRRVMGKEIKFLLHFVKESKQDESGMPNNRFLAERTGGTYSTLKVQPAELEDSGVYFCASSPGGYEQYFGPGTRLTVT.